The rows below give T cell receptor beta chains drawn from one sample of a study of cytomegalovirus exposure and HLA in healthy donors. This table comes from immunoSEQ multiplex PCR, and its TCRdb copy is limited to in-frame clones, with some not included. The data show some 110,000 clones, about 87% seen once. Sequencing was performed on PBMCs. The origin of the receptors is a man younger than 35 in good health and CMV-seronegative. The CDR3 runs from the conserved cysteine through the conserved F or W. The order of the fields is CDR3 length, J gene, V gene, clone size, D gene, CDR3 DNA, CDR3 protein. D genes are given only for firm matches. Size is omitted from some rows. Given values are once, few, many or a class for expanded clones.

16 TRBJ1-4 TRBV7-2 NA NA TGTGCCAGCAGCTTTAACCACAGGGCACCTAATGAAAAACTGTTTTTT CASSFNHRAPNEKLFF
15 TRBJ2-3 TRBV2 NA TRBD2 TGTGCCAGCACCCGTACTAGCGGGGTTCTCGATACGCAGTATTTT CASTRTSGVLDTQYF
15 TRBJ2-3 TRBV7-2 NA TRBD1 TGTGCCAGCAGCTTAGTGGGGACAGGGACAGATACGCAGTATTTT CASSLVGTGTDTQYF
12 TRBJ2-7 TRBV7-2 few NA TGTGCCAGCAGCCTCTACTCCTACGAGCAGTACTTC CASSLYSYEQYF
14 TRBJ1-2 TRBV27 NA NA TGTGCCAGCAGTCCTGGTTGGGGCCTCTATGGCTACACCTTC CASSPGWGLYGYTF
14 TRBJ2-4 TRBV27 once TRBD1 TGTGCCAGCATGGGAATGGGACAGGGAAACATTCAGTACTTC CASMGMGQGNIQYF
17 TRBJ1-5 TRBV6-1 NA NA TGTGCCAGCAGTGAAGTAGGGGGTGGGGCCCGCAATCAGCCCCAGCATTTT CASSEVGGGARNQPQHF
15 TRBJ2-3 TRBV6-5 few TRBD2 TGTGCCAGCAGTTACTCTGGGGGGGTGGTGGATACGCAGTATTTT CASSYSGGVVDTQYF
13 TRBJ1-1 TRBV27 NA NA TGTGCCAGCAGTTCCATCCTAGACACTGAAGCTTTCTTT CASSSILDTEAFF
17 TRBJ1-1 TRBV28 few TRBD1 TGTGCCAGCAGCACACCCTACAGGGGGCGCTCGAACACTGAAGCTTTCTTT CASSTPYRGRSNTEAFF
18 TRBJ2-2 TRBV7-6 NA TRBD2 TGTGCCAGCAGCTTAGTTGGAATTAGCGGGAGTCTTACCGGGGAGCTGTTTTTT CASSLVGISGSLTGELFF
16 TRBJ2-1 TRBV5-1 NA TRBD2 TGCGCCAGCAGCTTAACTACTAGCGGGGGTTTAGAAGAGCAGTTCTTC CASSLTTSGGLEEQFF
16 TRBJ2-7 TRBV4-3 NA NA TGCGCCAGCAGCCATAGAAAGGACAGAGACACCTACGAGCAGTACTTC CASSHRKDRDTYEQYF
16 TRBJ2-3 TRBV5-8 NA NA TGTGCCAGCAGCTGGACCAGGGTCGCTAGCACAGATACGCAGTATTTT CASSWTRVASTDTQYF
13 TRBJ2-7 TRBV29-1 NA TRBD1 TGCAGCGTTGCCGGGACAGGGTATTACGAGCAGTACTTC CSVAGTGYYEQYF
15 TRBJ1-1 TRBV2 NA NA TGTGCCAGCAGTGGGACAAATAGGATGAACACTGAAGCTTTCTTT CASSGTNRMNTEAFF
17 TRBJ1-1 TRBV7-6 NA TRBD1 TGTGCCAGCAGCTTAGACTACCAGGACAGGGCGTACACTGAAGCTTTCTTT CASSLDYQDRAYTEAFF
15 TRBJ1-3 TRBV27 NA NA TGTGCCAGCAGTCTTACGGGTCCCCTAGGGGACACCATATATTTT CASSLTGPLGDTIYF
13 TRBJ2-7 TRBV27 once NA TGTGCCAGCGGTCAGGGTAACACCTACGAGCAGTACTTC CASGQGNTYEQYF
14 TRBJ2-1 TRBV14 once NA TGTGCCAGCAGCCAAGCAGCGGTCTTGCCCGAGCAGTTCTTC CASSQAAVLPEQFF
16 TRBJ2-5 TRBV2 once TRBD2 TGTGCCAGCAGTGAAGCGCTAGCGGGGGGCCAAGAGACCCAGTACTTC CASSEALAGGQETQYF
15 TRBJ1-3 TRBV4-1 few NA TGCGCCAGCAGCCAAGGGGCTGGGCCTGGAAACACCATATATTTT CASSQGAGPGNTIYF
15 TRBJ1-2 TRBV28 NA NA TGTGCCAGCATCACCTCTGGGGGACACGTCTATGGCTACACCTTC CASITSGGHVYGYTF
15 TRBJ1-5 TRBV6-6 NA NA TGTGCCAGCAGTTACGGGGGGACGTGGAATCAGCCCCAGCATTTT CASSYGGTWNQPQHF
14 TRBJ2-1 TRBV5-1 NA TRBD2 TGCGCCAGCTGGGCTAGCGGGAACTACAATGAGCAGTTCTTC CASWASGNYNEQFF
14 TRBJ1-2 TRBV28 NA TRBD1 TGTGCCAGCAGTTTAGGGCAGGGGGCGAGGGGCTACACCTTC CASSLGQGARGYTF
15 TRBJ1-2 TRBV30 NA NA TGTGCCTGGACCAGTTTTCTCGGGTCGTCCTATGGCTACACCTTC CAWTSFLGSSYGYTF
15 TRBJ1-2 TRBV27 NA NA TGTGCCAGCAGTTTACGGGGTAACTCTAACTATGGCTACACCTTC CASSLRGNSNYGYTF
15 TRBJ2-5 TRBV30 NA TRBD2 TGTGCCTGGGATAAGTGGGGGGGTCGACAAGAGACCCAGTACTTC CAWDKWGGRQETQYF